These 12 T cell receptor beta chains came from one sample sequenced in a study of cytomegalovirus exposure and HLA in healthy donors (TCRdb year 2017). Receptor libraries were prepared by the immunoSEQ multiplex PCR assay. The multiplex PCR relied on a mix of 60 forward primers for TCR Vbeta segments and 13 reverse primers for TCR Jbeta segments. Sourced from immuneACCESS, this table was stored by TCRdb with only in-frame sequences that have V and J called. A share of the clones is absent; for the studies checked, an unresolved V gene accounts for under half, and the remainder has no known explanation. This sample's table carries 120,000 or so clones. In total, the top ten clones hold roughly 3.5% of the sample. Sequenced material: PBMCs. These TCRs come from a man between 18 and 35 years old in good health and CMV-seronegative.

The genes are TRBV28 and TRBJ1-5; D may be TRBD1 (5 bases). Germline V gives CDR1 MDHEN, CDR2 SYDVKM. This CDR3 is built from 15 residues. The V and J ends lost 5 bases and 2 bases respectively, with 13 bases between them. CDR3 sequence reads: CASSPSSGGNQPQHF. For the CDR3, the DNA is TGTGCCAGCAGTCCGAGCTCGGGGGGCAATCAGCCCCAGCATTTT.

V usage is TRBV18 and J usage is TRBJ1-1; 7 bases match TRBD1. The junction had 9 bases not matched to a gene; V was cut back by 3 bases and J by 8 bases. The germline gives CDR1 KGHSH, CDR2 LQKENI. There are 14 residues in the CDR3. The CDR3 sequence: CASSPDRRWLEAFF. In DNA, the CDR3 is TGTGCCAGCTCACCGGACAGGAGGTGGTTGGAAGCTTTCTTT.

The genes are TRBV5-1 and TRBJ2-5; the D is unclear. The CDR3 consists of 12 residues. The germline gives CDR1 SGHRS, CDR2 YFSETQ. Trimming shortened V by 2 bases and J by 5 bases, and 7 bases separated the two germline ends. CDR3 bases: TGCGCCAGCAGCTTAGCCGGGGAGACCCAGTACTTC. It translates to CASSLAGETQYF.

The chain combines TRBV28 with TRBJ1-6, with a weak D call TRBD1 (5 bases). The CDR3 is 14 amino acids. V lost 6 bases to trimming and J lost 1 base, with 7 bases between them. Germline lookup yields CDR1 MDHEN and CDR2 SYDVKM. The DNA for the CDR3 is TGTGCCAGCAGGGAGGGGTCCTATAATTCACCCCTCCACTTT. It yields the protein CASREGSYNSPLHF.

This chain uses TRBV7-9 with TRBJ2-5, with a tentative D call TRBD1 (6 bases). With the DNA end fitting TRBJ2-7 better, the J assignment may be wrong. CDR1 and CDR2 from the germline V gene are SEHNR and FQNEAQ (reference sequence). The CDR3 spans 15 residues. CDR3 sequence reads: CASSLGGTTNYEQYF. For the CDR3, the DNA is TGTGCCAGCAGCTTAGGAGGGACAACAAACTACGAGCAGTACTTC.

V and J are TRBV7-9 and TRBJ2-7; weak D call: TRBD1 (6 bases). In germline, CDR1 is SEHNR, CDR2 FQNEAQ (reference sequence). The V and J ends lost 5 bases and 5 bases respectively, with 13 bases between them. The CDR3 spans 13 residues. The CDR3 spells CASSLVNRDEQYF. For the CDR3, the DNA is TGTGCCAGCAGCCTAGTAAACAGGGACGAGCAGTACTTC.

J is TRBJ1-2 and V is TRBV6-1, with 7 bases identical to TRBD1. From germline, CDR1 is MNHNS and CDR2 SASEGT. The CDR3 has 16 residues. Unmatched junction bases numbered 9, after V lost 0 bases and J lost 5 bases. The CDR3 spells CASSEAIGGPSYGYTF. CDR3 bases: TGTGCCAGCAGTGAAGCAATAGGGGGCCCGTCTTATGGCTACACCTTC.

V gene TRBV5-1 combines with J gene TRBJ2-2, with a tentative D call TRBD2 (5 bases). The germline CDR1 and CDR2 sequences are SGHRS and YFSETQ. The length of the CDR3 is 13 residues. V lost 5 bases and J 5 bases, leaving 10 bases between the germline ends. The CDR3 is CASRLLGTGELFF. CDR3 nucleotide sequence: TGCGCCAGCAGATTACTAGGGACCGGGGAGCTGTTTTTT.

The V call is TRBV6-5, the J call TRBJ1-2; 8 bases are shared with TRBD1. CDR1 and CDR2 from the germline V gene are MNHEY and SVGAGI. Germline trimming cut 7 bases from V and 8 bases from J; bases unmatched to any gene: 6. The CDR3 is 12 residues long. CDR3 sequence (DNA): TGTGCCAGCACCCAGACAGGGGTCGGCTACACCTTC. Its protein is CASTQTGVGYTF.

This chain joins TRBV9 and TRBJ1-3, with D tentatively TRBD1 (6 bases). This CDR3 has 15 residues. Trimming took off 7 bases at V and 4 bases at J, with 18 bases between the two ends. Germline V lookup: CDR1 SGDLS, CDR2 YYNGEE. CDR3 DNA sequence: TGTGCCAGCGAAGGGAGGGGGTTGAGGGGAAACACCATATATTTT. Amino acids: CASEGRGLRGNTIYF. The full variable domain, with the rest looked up from reference TRBV9 and TRBJ1-3, is DSGVTQTPKHLITATGQRVTLRCSPRSGDLSVYWYQQSLDQGLQFLIQYYNGEERAKGNILERFSAQQFPDLHSELNLSSLELGDSALYFCASEGRGLRGNTIYFGEGSWLTVV.

The V and J genes are TRBV9 and TRBJ1-2; 7 bases line up with TRBD1. J was trimmed by 2 bases and V by 4 bases; bases with no gene match: 8. This CDR3 spans 15 amino acids. Germline CDR1 is SGDLS and CDR2 is YYNGEE. The chain's CDR3 is CASSPEGRGNYGYTF. The CDR3 bases are TGTGCCAGCAGCCCCGAGGGCAGGGGGAACTATGGCTACACCTTC.

The V call is TRBV6-5, the J call TRBJ2-5; no clear D. Trimming removed 8 bases from V and 2 bases from J, with 12 bases in between. The V gene's germline CDR1 is MNHEY and CDR2 SVGAGI. The CDR3 contains 13 residues. CDR3 nucleotide sequence: TGTGCCAGCTCCTATTCGTTACAAGAGACCCAGTACTTC. This gives the protein CASSYSLQETQYF.